The rows below give T cell receptor beta chains drawn from one sample of a study of T cells after yellow fever vaccination. One entry per CDR3 protein, called by TCRdb with MiXCR from the 5' RACE reads. The sample carries more than 95,000 distinct CDR3 sequences, 7.2% recorded once. The sequencing used CD4+ T cells sorted from PBMCs, collected roughly 47 days after the first yellow fever vaccination. Receptors were obtained from a man aged 18 to 30 who received the YFV17D yellow fever vaccine. The CDR3 runs from the conserved cysteine through the conserved F or W. Fields, in order: V gene, J gene, CDR3 length, D gene, clone size, CDR3 DNA, CDR3 protein. A D gene is named only where the DNA matches it firmly. Size is stated for part of the rows, as once, few or many counts, or as a class when the clone is expanded.

V: TRBV12-3/TRBV12-4; J: TRBJ2-2; length: 14; D: -; size: many; DNA: TGTGCCAGCAGTTTACCAGCGGGTGGGGGGGAGCTGTTTTTT; CDR3: CASSLPAGGGELFF
V: TRBV15; J: TRBJ1-5; length: 14; D: TRBD1; size: many; DNA: TGTGCCACCAGCGCACAGGGGGGCAATCAGCCCCAGCATTTT; CDR3: CATSAQGGNQPQHF
V: TRBV12-5; J: TRBJ1-5; length: 14; D: TRBD1; size: many; DNA: TGTGCTAGTGGCACCGGACAGGCGGGTCAGCCCCAGCATTTT; CDR3: CASGTGQAGQPQHF
V: TRBV19; J: TRBJ1-1; length: 13; D: -; size: -; DNA: TGTGCCAGTAGTCAGTCTGTGAGCGCTGAAGCTTTCTTT; CDR3: CASSQSVSAEAFF
V: TRBV5-1; J: TRBJ2-4; length: 14; D: TRBD1; size: many; DNA: TGCGCCAGCAGCACAGGGGTGACGAAAAACATTCAGTACTTC; CDR3: CASSTGVTKNIQYF
V: TRBV12-3/TRBV12-4; J: TRBJ2-3; length: 13; D: TRBD2; size: many; DNA: TGTGCCATAACTAGCGGGGGCTCAGATACGCAGTATTTT; CDR3: CAITSGGSDTQYF
V: TRBV19; J: TRBJ1-1; length: 15; D: -; size: many; DNA: TGTGCCAGTAGAAGGACAGCAAGTCATAACACTGAAGCTTTCTTT; CDR3: CASRRTASHNTEAFF
V: TRBV19; J: TRBJ2-5; length: 13; D: -; size: many; DNA: TGTGCCAGTATCGGGAAAACACAAGAGACCCAGTACTTC; CDR3: CASIGKTQETQYF
V: TRBV6-2/TRBV6-3; J: TRBJ2-1; length: 17; D: TRBD2; size: many; DNA: TGTGCCAGCAGTAACCCGCGGGGGGGCCGGCGGAGCAATGAGCAGTTCTTC; CDR3: CASSNPRGGRRSNEQFF
V: TRBV5-1; J: TRBJ2-5; length: 14; D: -; size: many; DNA: TGCGCCAGCGGCGGGACAGTGGGGCAAGAGACCCAGTACTTC; CDR3: CASGGTVGQETQYF
V: TRBV12-3/TRBV12-4; J: TRBJ2-3; length: 15; D: -; size: many; DNA: TGTGCCAGCAGTTTTCAGTATACTAGCACAGATACGCAGTATTTT; CDR3: CASSFQYTSTDTQYF
V: TRBV24-1; J: TRBJ1-4; length: 16; D: -; size: many; DNA: TGTGCCACAGAACAGGAAATCTCGGCAACTAATGAAAAACTGTTTTTT; CDR3: CATEQEISATNEKLFF
V: TRBV4-3; J: TRBJ2-3; length: 17; D: -; size: many; DNA: TGCGCCAGCAGCCAAGATTGGGACGGCGGAGGCACAGATACGCAGTATTTT; CDR3: CASSQDWDGGGTDTQYF
V: TRBV30; J: TRBJ2-1; length: 17; D: TRBD1; size: -; DNA: TGTGCCTGGAGTCTAATGATAACTAACAGGGGGCGGAATGAGCAGTTCTTC; CDR3: CAWSLMITNRGRNEQFF
V: TRBV5-5; J: TRBJ2-5; length: 15; D: -; size: many; DNA: TGTGCCAGCAGCTTGGCTAGACCCCCGCGAGAGACCCAGTACTTC; CDR3: CASSLARPPRETQYF
V: TRBV12-3/TRBV12-4; J: TRBJ1-2; length: 15; D: -; size: many; DNA: TGTGCCAGCAGTAGAACACAGGGCGGAGGCTATGGCTACACCTTC; CDR3: CASSRTQGGGYGYTF
V: TRBV7-6; J: TRBJ1-1; length: 12; D: -; size: many; DNA: TGTGCCAGCAGCTTATATAACAGATGGGCTTTCTTT; CDR3: CASSLYNRWAFF
V: TRBV29-1; J: TRBJ1-1; length: 10; D: -; size: many; DNA: TGCAGCGTTGTGGGGGGCGAAGCTTTCTTT; CDR3: CSVVGGEAFF
V: TRBV5-1; J: TRBJ2-3; length: 16; D: TRBD1; size: many; DNA: TGCGCCAGCAGCCCACAGACAGGGGGAACAGGGGATACGCAGTATTTT; CDR3: CASSPQTGGTGDTQYF
V: TRBV5-4; J: TRBJ2-7; length: 16; D: -; size: few; DNA: TGTGCCAGCAGCTTGGTGGGCGGAGAACCTGCCTACGAGCAGTACTTC; CDR3: CASSLVGGEPAYEQYF
V: TRBV20-1; J: TRBJ1-4; length: 13; D: -; size: many; DNA: TGCAGTGCTAGAGATCGCGAGGGATGGAGACTGTTTTTT; CDR3: CSARDREGWRLFF
V: TRBV20-1; J: TRBJ2-6; length: 14; D: TRBD2; size: few; DNA: TGCAGTGCTAGGAGCGGGGGAGGGGCCAACGTCCTGACTTTC; CDR3: CSARSGGGANVLTF
V: TRBV6-1; J: TRBJ2-3; length: 14; D: TRBD2; size: few; DNA: TGTGCCAGCAGGTGGGGAGGGCGCACAGATACGCAGTATTTT; CDR3: CASRWGGRTDTQYF
V: TRBV5-1; J: TRBJ2-4; length: 15; D: -; size: many; DNA: TGCGCCAGCAGCTTGGCCCTTGGCAGGACGGGAATTCAGTACTTC; CDR3: CASSLALGRTGIQYF
V: TRBV7-9; J: TRBJ1-1; length: 16; D: -; size: many; DNA: TGTGCCAGCAAGGCCACACAGTACGAGACGAACACTGAAGCTTTCTTT; CDR3: CASKATQYETNTEAFF
V: TRBV7-9; J: TRBJ1-2; length: 15; D: -; size: many; DNA: TGTGCCAGCAGCTTAGCTTCGACAGGAAACTATGGCTACACCTTC; CDR3: CASSLASTGNYGYTF
V: TRBV20-1; J: TRBJ2-1; length: 12; D: -; size: many; DNA: TGCAGTGCCAGCAGAGGTGGGAATGAGCAGTTCTTC; CDR3: CSASRGGNEQFF
V: TRBV5-1; J: TRBJ2-1; length: 13; D: -; size: -; DNA: TGCGCCAGCAGCTTGCAGGGGAGGAATGAGCAGTTCTTC; CDR3: CASSLQGRNEQFF
V: TRBV7-8; J: TRBJ1-1; length: 14; D: -; size: medium-sized; DNA: TGTGCCAGCAGCTCCTACAGCGTAAAACCTGAAGCTTTCTTT; CDR3: CASSSYSVKPEAFF
V: TRBV6-1; J: TRBJ2-4; length: 15; D: TRBD2; size: many; DNA: TGTGCCAGCAAACTAGCGGGGGGCCGGGAAAACATTCAGTACTTC; CDR3: CASKLAGGRENIQYF
V: TRBV7-6; J: TRBJ1-1; length: 13; D: -; size: many; DNA: TGTGCCAGCAGCTCCCAGGAGAACACTGAAGCTTTCTTT; CDR3: CASSSQENTEAFF
V: TRBV5-1; J: TRBJ2-5; length: 14; D: TRBD2; size: many; DNA: TGCGCCAGCAGCTTGGCTAGCGGCCAAGAGACCCAGTACTTC; CDR3: CASSLASGQETQYF
V: TRBV2; J: TRBJ2-5; length: 13; D: -; size: few; DNA: TGTGCCAGCAGTGCCAACGCTGGGGAGACCCAGTACTTC; CDR3: CASSANAGETQYF
V: TRBV6-5; J: TRBJ2-3; length: 14; D: -; size: many; DNA: TGTGCCAGCAGTTGGAGGGGGCGGGCAGATACGCAGTATTTT; CDR3: CASSWRGRADTQYF
V: TRBV4-2; J: TRBJ1-5; length: 15; D: -; size: -; DNA: TGTGCCAGCAGCCAAGATGGCCGGGGCGATCAGCCCCAGCATTTT; CDR3: CASSQDGRGDQPQHF
V: TRBV30; J: TRBJ1-2; length: 13; D: -; size: many; DNA: TGTGCCTGGAGTGTAAAACAAAACTATGGCTACACCTTC; CDR3: CAWSVKQNYGYTF
V: TRBV3-1; J: TRBJ1-6; length: 15; D: -; size: many; DNA: TGTGCCAGCAGCCAAGGGGCCAACTATAATTCACCCCTCCACTTT; CDR3: CASSQGANYNSPLHF
V: TRBV7-9; J: TRBJ2-6; length: 15; D: -; size: many; DNA: TGTGCCAGCAGCTTAGGAGCAACTGGGGCCAACGTCCTGACTTTC; CDR3: CASSLGATGANVLTF
V: TRBV5-4; J: TRBJ2-6; length: 19; D: TRBD1; size: many; DNA: TGTGCCAGCAGCTTGGCTATGACAGGGGTCCGCTCTGGGGCCAACGTCCTGACTTTC; CDR3: CASSLAMTGVRSGANVLTF
V: TRBV12-3/TRBV12-4; J: TRBJ2-1; length: 13; D: TRBD1; size: many; DNA: TGTGCCACCAGGGACAGCTCCTACAATGAGCAGTTCTTC; CDR3: CATRDSSYNEQFF
V: TRBV5-1; J: TRBJ1-2; length: 14; D: -; size: many; DNA: TGCGCCAGCAGCTCCTCGGACCCGGCGGATGGCTACACCTTC; CDR3: CASSSSDPADGYTF
V: TRBV19; J: TRBJ2-5; length: 17; D: TRBD2; size: few; DNA: TGTGCCAGTAGTATAGGGGCCAGCGGGGGCGCGGCGGAGACCCAGTACTTC; CDR3: CASSIGASGGAAETQYF
V: TRBV10-3; J: TRBJ2-4; length: 20; D: -; size: many; DNA: TGTGCCATCAGTGAGTCGACCCCGATTGGGCGACCGCTAGCCAAAAACATTCAGTACTTC; CDR3: CAISESTPIGRPLAKNIQYF
V: TRBV7-3; J: TRBJ1-2; length: 14; D: -; size: many; DNA: TGTGCCAGCAGCCGGGACGGGTCTAACTATGGCTACACCTTC; CDR3: CASSRDGSNYGYTF
V: TRBV19; J: TRBJ2-3; length: 15; D: -; size: many; DNA: TGTGCCAGTAGTAGCCCCGGGGGCCGCACAGATACGCAGTATTTT; CDR3: CASSSPGGRTDTQYF
V: TRBV5-1; J: TRBJ1-6; length: 15; D: -; size: medium-sized; DNA: TGCGCCAGCAGCTTGGGGGCGTCTTACAATTCACCCCTCCACTTT; CDR3: CASSLGASYNSPLHF
V: TRBV24-1; J: TRBJ2-3; length: 14; D: -; size: -; DNA: TGTGCCACCAGTGATTTGGTGTCATCAGATACGCAGTATTTT; CDR3: CATSDLVSSDTQYF
V: TRBV6-2/TRBV6-3; J: TRBJ2-3; length: 14; D: TRBD2; size: many; DNA: TGTGCCAGCCTAAGCGGGGGGAACACAGATACGCAGTATTTT; CDR3: CASLSGGNTDTQYF
V: TRBV15; J: TRBJ2-1; length: 11; D: -; size: many; DNA: TGTGCCACCAGCAGAGTTGGTGAGCAGTTCTTC; CDR3: CATSRVGEQFF
V: TRBV12-3/TRBV12-4; J: TRBJ2-1; length: 16; D: TRBD1; size: many; DNA: TGTGCCAGCAGCCCCATGACAGGGGGCGCAGACAATGAGCAGTTCTTC; CDR3: CASSPMTGGADNEQFF
V: TRBV5-1; J: TRBJ2-3; length: 14; D: -; size: many; DNA: TGCGCCAGCAGCTGGACTCCTGTCACAGATACGCAGTATTTT; CDR3: CASSWTPVTDTQYF
V: TRBV7-2; J: TRBJ2-5; length: 16; D: -; size: -; DNA: TGTGCCAGCAGCTTAGTAGTAGGGGGTTATCAAGAGACCCAGTACTTC; CDR3: CASSLVVGGYQETQYF
V: TRBV5-1; J: TRBJ2-1; length: 18; D: TRBD2; size: many; DNA: TGCGCCAGCAGCGCAGGGAGGCTAGCGGGGGGGCCATACAATGAGCAGTTCTTC; CDR3: CASSAGRLAGGPYNEQFF